This T cell receptor beta chain was obtained from a study of T cell responses to AZD1222 COVID-19 vaccine. General study results and limits: Clonal diversity was possibly underestimated; the donors were predominantly white British and more often female.

The assay was immunoSEQ multiplex PCR, and TCRdb's table has in-frame clones only and misses some. The data contain roughly 120,000 clones, around 90% of them singletons. A remark on this clone: What it binds is unknown.

The V and J ends lost 3 bases and 0 bases, in that order; junction bases with no gene match: 9. The CDR3 covers 18 residues. Germline CDR1 is KGHSH and CDR2 is LQKENI. The specimen comprised peripheral blood, sampled 28 days after the second dose of the MenACWY control vaccine. The clonotype comes from an adult who received the MenACWY meningococcal vaccine as a control. V usage is TRBV18 and J usage is TRBJ1-4; 8 positions match TRBD1. In DNA form, the CDR3 reads TGTGCCAGCTCACCTCCTCAGGGGGCCTCTGCAACTAATGAAAAACTGTTTTTT. Encoded protein: CASSPPQGASATNEKLFF.